This section outlines one T cell receptor beta chain sequence together with its context. The specificity of this receptor is unknown. The data are from a study of cytomegalovirus exposure and HLA in healthy donors (dated by TCRdb to the late 2010s). In terms of the full investigation: In an earlier analysis of around 540 of the donors, about 270 Gb of sequence data and 117 million unique TCR beta sequences from 150 million to 200 million T cells were reported. A later analysis re-examined previously published TCR beta repertoires from roughly 720 donors and added high-resolution HLA genotyping to investigate patterns of TCR occurrence. Typing coverage varied by locus: roughly 629-630 donors for A, B, C, DRB1 and DQB1; roughly 560 for DQA1; approximately 570 for DPA1; roughly 450 for DPB1. Among some 400 genotyped donors of the cohort, an average of approximately 200,000 unique TCR beta nucleotide sequences was sequenced per donor, of which about 19% were non-productive. In an earlier analysis of 587 of the donors, high-throughput TCR beta sequencing was used to judge whether each TCR beta V gene segment behaved as functional or pseudogenic. Besides the first cohort of roughly 700 subjects, a separate validation cohort made up of roughly 120 different subjects was used. Donor age, sex, ethnicity and CMV serostatus were compiled alongside the repertoire data. Rather than drawing on any new phenotypic data, the later analysis identified candidate immune exposures from TCR beta sequences and the way those sequences occurred across donors. Among the roughly 400 genotyped donors, about 83% belonged to the genetic ancestry cluster associated with self-reported Caucasian donors. Roughly 5 DR-DQ haplotypes were handled as single units for association and clustering, since linkage in the cohort was strong. Using immunosequencing, the study profiled T cell repertoires from approximately 700 subjects and related those repertoires to cytomegalovirus serostatus. To predict cytomegalovirus infection status, the study combined high-throughput TCR immunosequencing, statistical association of individual TCRs with disease status, and machine learning. HLA typing included class I and class II loci at four-digit resolution. Genome-wide SNP genotypes for about 65% of the roughly 670 donors were used in a later genetic analysis, which treated that subset as a discovery cohort. The aim of the study was to test whether cataloging public T cell receptors could identify signatures of past pathogen exposure. All discovery cohort repertoires had been generated on a single sequencing platform. An early release that covered about 640 HLA-typed donors contained about 300 gigabases of sequencing data and approximately 85 million unique TCR sequences.

The cohort consisted of 600 to 700 healthy bone marrow donors. Cohort members were all nominally healthy when sampled, although unrecorded immune exposures were likely present. The donor tested CMV seropositive and was one of the 289 seropositive cohort members. A peripheral blood sample was provided by each donor, and peripheral blood mononuclear cells were used for TCR beta sequencing. The Qiagen DNeasy Blood Extraction Kit was used to extract genomic DNA from the blood cell samples. The investigation overall reported the following: Specific HLA alleles were associated with 16,951 TCR beta sequences at a false discovery rate of 0.05 in a later analysis. HLA typing was unavailable for some donors at each locus, so association tests used only the typed subset. When HLA alleles, especially DR and DQ, strongly co-occurred, attributing TCR associations to individual alleles was difficult. Presence/absence analyses assumed roughly uniform sequencing depth across donors, an assumption that may not hold. A further reported finding was that TCR beta sequences accurately predicted the HLA-A and HLA-B alleles for most subjects in the first cohort. The sequencing pipeline was judged likely to have produced a cluster of highly shared sequence variants as a technical artifact. Correlated functional status among segregating V segments might be attributable to linkage disequilibrium, but an unknown experimental factor could not be ruled out. The earlier analysis of around 600 of the donors excluded about 16 rarely observed V segments, including chromosome 9 orphons, because counts were too low. While some public TCRs were present in many individuals, most TCR sequences turned up only very rarely across donors. The cohort was sequenced for TCR beta chains only, and without alpha or paired-chain data the features that could be detected were limited. The authors suggested that the approach could potentially be generalized to other disease states and immunological phenotypes. Compared with the approximately 600-donor mean, donors in an Asian-associated ancestry cluster had fewer N-insertions in productive TCRs, according to a later genetic analysis. Because the 87-base-pair reads could not distinguish some IMGT-functional V segments, including TRBV6-2 and TRBV6-3, those segments were excluded. The only immune exposure information available for the cohort was CMV serostatus. A later genetic analysis associated a missense DCLRE1C variant with V-gene and J-gene trimming of TCR beta chains, and an independent cohort replicated the association. In vitro tests confirmed that a few of the cytomegalovirus-associated TCR beta chains recognize cytomegalovirus antigens. A later analysis reported that several top co-occurrence clusters appeared linked to parvovirus B19, influenza, CMV and Epstein-Barr virus. The classifier was reported to diagnose cytomegalovirus status with high specificity and sensitivity in both the original cohort and the validation cohort. In an earlier analysis of about 600 of the donors, most TCR beta V segments appeared in productive rearrangements about 90% or about 30% of the time, broadly matching IMGT annotations. A total of 150 to 200 TCR beta chains were listed by the study as associated with cytomegalovirus. In a later analysis, most CMV-associated TCR beta chains were found to appear HLA-restricted, with HLA associations seemingly driven largely by CMV exposure. In a later analysis, the rate of TCR association differed among HLA loci, with DRB1 alleles having the most associated TCRs and HLA-C alleles having the fewest. Compared with equally common non-associated chains, HLA-associated TCR beta chains in a later analysis were more clonally expanded and had lower generation probabilities.

Libraries were built with the immunoSEQ multiplex PCR assay. A mixture of 60 forward primers for TCR Vbeta segments and 13 reverse primers for TCR Jbeta segments was used in the multiplex PCR. The CDR3 region of rearranged TCR beta genes was amplified from genomic DNA with a multiplex PCR assay. On the Illumina HiSeq System, the amplified TCR beta libraries were sequenced as 87-base-pair reads. In the original analysis: A later analysis tallied 75 million to 95 million unique TCR beta chains across the 666 repertoires, and about 12 million of those chains were shared by two or more donors. A nearest-neighbor algorithm error-corrected the raw reads and collapsed the reads into unique sequences, merging closely related sequences to remove PCR and sequencing errors. CDR3 sequences were aligned to IMGT reference sequences to assign V, D and J gene segments. For a sequence to be retained, a match of at least six nucleotides to both a V gene segment and a J gene segment was required. Rearrangements were classified as productive when the CDR3 lacked stop codons and remained in frame with V and J, and all other rearrangements were classified as non-productive. Following IMGT convention, CDR3 was defined as the stretch from the second conserved V-encoded cysteine to the conserved J-encoded phenylalanine. Sequences without an unambiguous match to a single V gene segment were excluded from the earlier analysis of 587 of the donors. An earlier analysis of about 590 of the donors classified V segments as functional when productive rearrangements were above 56.7% and as segregating when the standard deviation between donors was above 5%. To diagnose cytomegalovirus status from the catalog of TCR beta chain sequences, a statistical classification framework was built. A later analysis assigned V and J genes by comparing TCR nucleotide sequences with IMGT/GENE-DB human TR gene sequences. In a later analysis, CDR3 sequences and most-parsimonious VDJ recombination scenarios were assigned using the TCRdist pipeline. In a later analysis, every TCR beta chain was defined by the combination of its CDR3 amino acid sequence and its V-gene family, and reads without a unique V-gene family were dropped. In a later analysis, fewer than 600 highly shared, low-generation-probability nucleotide sequences were removed to address suspected cross-contamination and a sequencing artifact. For each public chain, a later analysis derived a clonal expansion index from normalized ranks of inferred template counts within each repertoire. In a later analysis, generation probabilities were computed with a VDJ recombination model fitted to out-of-frame rearrangements, and the resulting probabilities were checked against IGoR. In a later analysis, hypergeometric tests were used to score TCR-TCR, TCR-HLA and TCR-CMV co-occurrence, with a repertoire-size bias correction applied to TCR pairs. False discovery rates were estimated in a later analysis by permuting HLA or CMV assignments 20 times. In a later analysis, co-occurring TCRs were grouped using DBSCAN, and TCRdist sequence similarity was added for clustering within HLA-allele-positive subsets. For co-occurrence clustering, repertoires with fewer than 30,000 or more than 120,000 public chains were excluded, along with five or six repertoires with anomalous nucleotide sharing. TCRdb provides this immuneACCESS table in a form limited to in-frame rearrangements. Some clones are lacking; in checked studies, under half of them reflect an unresolved V gene, and why the rest are absent is not known. For V, J and clone size, that table is used; D and trimming come from the DNA. This specimen's table enumerates around 53,000 clones. About 6.1% of the sample is taken by the ten largest.

Between the V and J ends, shortened by 5 bases and 3 bases respectively, the junction contains 11 bases. Based on the germline V gene, the CDR1 and CDR2 sequences are SGHAT and FQNNGV. From the cysteine through the phenylalanine, the CDR3 covers 14 amino acids. Only the CDR3 region is kept as DNA, spanning 42 bases read in frame from base 1. The sequence came from a male donor in good health and CMV-seropositive. Sequencing used PBMCs. The chain was built from TRBV11-2 and TRBJ1-5; TRBD1 is a weak D gene call, 5 bases matching. The CDR3 protein: CASSPTVTNQPQHF. The DNA sequence is given as TGTGCCAGCAGCCCGACAGTTACCAATCAGCCCCAGCATTTT.